One sample yielded the 8 T cell receptor beta chains listed below, sequenced in a study of blood T cell repertoires in COVID-19. The table came from immunoSEQ multiplex PCR; TCRdb's copy has only in-frame clones and leaves some out. The sample lists 150,000 to 200,000 clones; 70% to 90% were seen once. Material for sequencing was peripheral blood. The receptors shown here come from a woman in her sixties or seventies with COVID-19, enrolled during active disease.

This clone occurred once. This chain connects TRBV15 to TRBJ2-1; 8 bases map to TRBD2. This CDR3 spans 16 amino acids. Germline lookup yields CDR1 LNHNV and CDR2 YYDKDF (reference sequence). V was pared by 0 bases and J by 8 bases, with 9 bases of the junction left unmatched. CDR3 sequence: CATSRDASGRGHEQFF. The CDR3 DNA reads as TGTGCCACCAGCAGAGATGCCAGCGGGAGAGGACATGAGCAGTTCTTC.

This clone appeared once. The V and J genes are TRBV9 and TRBJ1-5; weak D call: TRBD1 (6 bases). V gave up 0 bases and J gave up 3 bases, with 7 bases separating them. This CDR3 has 14 amino acids. CDR1 is SGDLS, CDR2 YYNGEE, per germline. CDR3 region: CASSVGTANQPQHF. The CDR3, as DNA: TGTGCCAGCAGCGTAGGGACAGCCAATCAGCCCCAGCATTTT.

This clone was recorded only once. The rearrangement links TRBV6-5 to TRBJ2-7, with TRBD1 identical over 9 bases. J gave up 4 bases and V 9 bases, and 7 bases lay outside the gene matches. This CDR3 is built from 13 residues. The germline V gene encodes CDR1 MNHEY and CDR2 SVGAGI. This chain's CDR3 is CASQQGAAYEQYF. The CDR3 nucleotides are TGTGCCAGTCAACAGGGGGCGGCGTACGAGCAGTACTTC.

This chain connects TRBV6-5 to TRBJ2-7; D possibly corresponds to TRBD2 (7 bases). Trimming took off 6 bases at V and 5 bases at J, with 17 bases between the two ends. Germline CDR1 reads MNHEY; CDR2 reads SVGAGI. This CDR3 is 14 amino acids long. This chain's CDR3 is CASSRGGGRNEQYF. The CDR3 DNA sequence: TGTGCCAGCAGCCGGGGAGGGGGGCGGAACGAGCAGTACTTC.

The rearrangement uses TRBV5-1 and TRBJ2-1; 9 nucleotides match TRBD2. The CDR3 covers 17 residues. Germline assignment: CDR1 SGHRS and CDR2 YFSETQ. With V trimmed by 1 base and J by 0 bases, 5 bases remained unmatched. The CDR3 protein is CASSLFSSGTSYNEQFF. CDR3 DNA: TGCGCCAGCAGCTTGTTTTCTAGCGGGACCTCCTACAATGAGCAGTTCTTC.

The chain has TRBV6-5 and TRBJ2-7, with no clear D. The CDR3 loop spans 15 amino acids. Trimming took off 0 bases at V and 0 bases at J, with 9 bases between the two ends. Germline-derived CDR1 and CDR2 are MNHEY and SVGAGI. CDR3 sequence reads: CASSYSIGSSYEQYF. The CDR3 coding sequence is TGTGCCAGCAGTTACTCGATCGGGTCCTCCTACGAGCAGTACTTC.

The V gene is TRBV5-1, the J gene TRBJ2-2, with 14 nucleotides matching TRBD2. Germline V gene lookup returns CDR1 SGHRS and CDR2 YFSETQ. The CDR3 sequence is 18 residues long. J was trimmed by 5 bases and V by 4 bases; bases with no gene match: 10. In DNA form, the CDR3 reads TGCGCCAGCAGCCCGGGACTAGCGGGGGACAGGGCGACCGGGGAGCTGTTTTTT. Translation: CASSPGLAGDRATGELFF. Complete variable domain (other parts from reference TRBV5-1 and TRBJ2-2): KAGVTQTPRYLIKTRGQQVTLSCSPISGHRSVSWYQQTPGQGLQFLFEYFSETQRNKGNFPGRFSGRQFSNSRSEMNVSTLELGDSALYLCASSPGLAGDRATGELFFGEGSRLTVL.

This sequence joins TRBV18 and TRBJ2-2; 7 bases fit TRBD2. Per the germline V gene, CDR1 is KGHSH and CDR2 is LQKENI. The CDR3 sequence is 16 residues long. With V trimmed by 3 bases and J by 2 bases, 6 bases remained unmatched. The chain's CDR3 is CASSPEGTTNTGELFF. For the CDR3, the DNA is TGTGCCAGCTCACCCGAGGGGACTACCAACACCGGGGAGCTGTTTTTT. The complete variable domain, with remaining parts taken from reference TRBV18 and TRBJ2-2, reads NAGVMQNPRHLVRRRGQEARLRCSPMKGHSHVYWYRQLPEEGLKFMVYLQKENIIDESGMPKERFSAEFPKEGPSILRIQQVVRGDSAAYFCASSPEGTTNTGELFFGEGSRLTVL.